These 20 T cell receptor beta chains were all obtained from the same sample, sequenced in a study of regulatory dendritic cells for organ transplantation. The assay was immunoSEQ multiplex PCR, and TCRdb's table has in-frame clones only and misses some. This table has 29,000 or so clones, 60% to 80% appearing once. Input material: memory CD4+ T cells from blood. Subset in this sample: CD45RO+ memory T cells. These receptors came from a human donor in good health.

The chain joins TRBV9 to TRBJ2-7, with 7 nucleotides matching TRBD1. Germline CDR1 and CDR2: SGDLS and YYNGEE. Trimming took 3 bases from V and 2 from J; bases not matched to a gene: 8. The CDR3 length is 15 residues. This CDR3 is CASSGYTGDPYEQYF. CDR3 nucleotide sequence: TGTGCCAGCAGCGGGTATACAGGGGACCCCTACGAGCAGTACTTC.

V and J are TRBV15 and TRBJ1-2; possibly TRBD1 for D (6 bases). The V gene's germline CDR1 is LNHNV and CDR2 YYDKDF (reference sequence). Trimming removed 2 bases from V and 8 bases from J, with 15 bases in between. The CDR3 has 14 residues. CDR3 region: CATSRSFGGLGYTF. The CDR3 bases are TGTGCCACCAGCAGATCCTTCGGGGGCTTAGGCTACACCTTC.

This chain joins TRBV6-5 and TRBJ2-7, with D possibly TRBD1 on 5 matching bases. The germline V gene has CDR1 MNHEY and CDR2 SVGAGI. Trimming removed 6 bases at V and 2 bases at J, with 17 bases between. The CDR3 covers 15 residues. CDR3 loop: CASRQDRQLTYEQYF. In nucleotides, the CDR3 is TGTGCCAGCAGGCAGGATAGACAGCTTACCTACGAGCAGTACTTC.

The V gene is TRBV2, the J gene TRBJ2-1; no firm D call. The germline gives CDR1 SNHLY, CDR2 FYNNEI. Trimming took 8 bases from V and 0 from J, leaving 14 bases between them. CDR3 length: 15 residues. CDR3 in DNA: TGTGCCAGCCTCTCCAACGGAGTCTCCTACAATGAGCAGTTCTTC. Translated: CASLSNGVSYNEQFF.

J is TRBJ2-7 and V is TRBV30; D gene unclear. The germline V gene encodes CDR1 GTSNPN and CDR2 SVGIG (reference sequence). V was clipped by 1 base and J by 3 bases, with 10 bases between them. This CDR3 is built from 13 residues. CDR3 sequence: CAWSENIGYEQYF. For the CDR3, the DNA is TGTGCCTGGAGTGAGAATATCGGCTACGAGCAGTACTTC. Together with reference TRBV30 and TRBJ2-7, the CDR3 gives the full variable domain: SQTIHQWPATLVQPVGSPLSLECTVEGTSNPNLYWYRQAAGRGLQLLFYSVGIGQISSEVPQNLSASRPQDRQFILSSKKLLLSDSGFYLCAWSENIGYEQYFGPGTRLTVT.

The chain employs TRBV6-1 and TRBJ1-1, with a weak D call TRBD1 (6 bases). The V end lost 1 base, the J end lost 5 bases, and 20 bases lay between the germline ends. Per germline, CDR1 MNHNS and CDR2 SASEGT. The CDR3 is 17 residues long. CDR3 in DNA: TGTGCCAGCAGTGAAGGATGGGGCGGGGGCGCGGGTACTGAAGCTTTCTTT. Protein: CASSEGWGGGAGTEAFF.

The chain combines TRBV6-5 with TRBJ1-1; 9 bases are a match to TRBD1. Per the germline V gene, CDR1 is MNHEY and CDR2 is SVGAGI. The CDR3 is made up of 14 amino acids. Trimming removed 4 bases from V and 11 bases from J; junction bases left unmatched: 11. CDR3 bases: TGTGCCAGCAGTTTTAGCCCGGGACAGGGTCGCGCTTTCTTT. Its protein is CASSFSPGQGRAFF.

This chain links TRBV20-1 with TRBJ1-1; 8 nucleotides agree with TRBD1. V lost 4 bases and J lost 7; bases outside the gene matches: 2. This CDR3 spans 11 amino acids. CDR1 is DFQATT, CDR2 SNEGSKA, per germline (reference sequence). CDR3 sequence (DNA): TGCAGTGCTACACAGGGGGGTGAAGCTTTCTTT. This translates into CSATQGGEAFF.

This clone was counted a single time. V gene TRBV10-2 combines with J gene TRBJ2-2; 12 bases map to TRBD2. The CDR3 consists of 15 residues. Germline CDR1 WSHSY, CDR2 SAAADI. J lost 6 bases, V lost 6 bases, and 5 bases had no gene match. The CDR3 bases are TGCGCCAGCAGGACTAGCGGGAGTGTAGCCGGGGAGCTGTTTTTT. Its translation is CASRTSGSVAGELFF.

This clone came up a few times. The V call is TRBV19, the J call TRBJ1-3; D ambiguous. The CDR3 loop spans 10 amino acids. V was pared by 7 bases and J by 4 bases, with 2 bases between. Germline V gives CDR1 LNHDA, CDR2 SQIVND (reference sequence). The CDR3 DNA sequence: TGTGCCAGTATGGGAAACACCATATATTTT. Amino acids: CASMGNTIYF.

As for this clone: Germline is not matched at one junction end, which may reflect a read error. This rearrangement joins TRBV6-4 to TRBJ1-3; D gene unclear. The germline V gene has CDR1 MRHNA and CDR2 SNTAGT. The CDR3 is 15 amino acids. The CDR3 DNA is TGTGCCAGCAGTTACTCGATCACATCGGGAAGCACCATATATTTT. Protein product: CASSYSITSGSTIYF.

The chain uses TRBV27 and TRBJ1-1; no firm D call. V shed 3 bases and J shed 0 bases, with 23 bases lying between them. Per germline, CDR1 MNHEY and CDR2 SMNVEV (reference sequence). The CDR3 has 19 amino acids. The CDR3 loop reads CASSFQMPVRGPMNTEAFF. In DNA, the CDR3 is TGTGCCAGCAGTTTTCAAATGCCTGTTCGCGGTCCCATGAACACTGAAGCTTTCTTT.

V gene TRBV6-5 combines with J gene TRBJ2-7; TRBD2 matches 9 bases. J gave up 4 bases and V 5 bases, and 6 bases lay outside the gene matches. The CDR3 loop spans 14 amino acids. Per germline, CDR1 MNHEY and CDR2 SVGAGI. The CDR3 DNA reads as TGTGCCAGCAGTCCGACTAGCGGACTTTACGAGCAGTACTTC. As protein: CASSPTSGLYEQYF.

The J gene is TRBJ1-5, the V gene TRBV19; D gene ambiguous. This CDR3 has 13 amino acids. The germline gives CDR1 LNHDA, CDR2 SQIVND (reference sequence). Trimming removed 5 bases at V and 14 bases at J, with 19 bases between. The CDR3 DNA is TGTGCCAGTAGTCCCCCCTCAGGACCCCCCAAGCATTTT. Protein: CASSPPSGPPKHF.

This rearrangement joins TRBV6-1 to TRBJ1-1, with D uncertain. Trimming cost V 5 bases and J 5 bases, with 18 bases left between them. This CDR3 region has 15 residues. Germline CDR1 reads MNHNS; CDR2 reads SASEGT. CDR3 sequence (DNA): TGTGCCAGCAGTCACGATTTCGGACTTCAGACTGAAGCTTTCTTT. The encoded protein is CASSHDFGLQTEAFF.

V and J are TRBV2 and TRBJ2-5, with 14 bases aligning to TRBD2. Germline CDR1 SNHLY, CDR2 FYNNEI. The V and J ends lost 4 bases and 2 bases, in that order; junction bases with no gene match: 3. The CDR3 is 16 amino acids. The CDR3 nucleotides are TGTGCCAGCAGTGCGGGGACTAGCGGGGGACAAGAGACCCAGTACTTC. Translation gives CASSAGTSGGQETQYF.

The V gene is TRBV6-1, the J gene TRBJ2-7, with 9 bases lining up with TRBD1. Germline V gene sequence: CDR1 MNHNS, CDR2 SASEGT. Trimming cost V 7 bases and J 6 bases; bases outside gene matches: 7. The CDR3 has 13 amino acids. For the CDR3, the DNA is TGTGCCAGCATCTCCAGGACAGGGGCCGAGCAGTACTTC. It specifies CASISRTGAEQYF.

The J gene is TRBJ2-1, the V gene TRBV21-1; the table's D call of TRBD2 was not tested on the DNA. TRBV21-1 is termed a pseudogene. The CDR3 contains 11 residues. CDR3 coding DNA: TGTGCCAGACTGGTTCTCCGCCTTGAGTTCTTC. This translates into CARLVLRLEFF.

The gene calls are TRBV27 and TRBJ1-1, with TRBD1 matching over 9 bases. The CDR3 length is 16 residues. The trim removed 6 bases at V and 5 bases at J, leaving 13 bases unmatched. Germline CDR1 is MNHEY and CDR2 is SMNVEV (reference sequence). The CDR3: CASRIQGALGGTEAFF. CDR3 DNA: TGTGCCAGCAGAATACAGGGGGCGCTGGGAGGTACTGAAGCTTTCTTT.

This clone was detected only once. The chain employs TRBV6-5 and TRBJ2-3, with 9 nucleotides matching TRBD1. In germline, CDR1 is MNHEY, CDR2 SVGAGI. The CDR3 spans 14 residues. Losses at the gene ends were 9 bases for V and 1 base for J; bases not matched to a gene: 5. The CDR3 nucleotides read TGTGCCAGAGACAGGGGGAGAGGCACAGATACGCAGTATTTT. It is translated as CARDRGRGTDTQYF.